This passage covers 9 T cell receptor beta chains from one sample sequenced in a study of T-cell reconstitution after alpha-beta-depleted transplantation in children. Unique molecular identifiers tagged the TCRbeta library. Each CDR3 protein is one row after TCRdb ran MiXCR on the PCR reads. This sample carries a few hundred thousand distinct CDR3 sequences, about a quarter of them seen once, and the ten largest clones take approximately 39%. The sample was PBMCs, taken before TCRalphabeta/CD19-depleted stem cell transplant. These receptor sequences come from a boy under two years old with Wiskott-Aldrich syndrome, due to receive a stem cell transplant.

The CDR3 sequence is CASCLQGETQYF. The CDR3 nucleotides are TGTGCCAGCTGCCTGCAGGGAGAGACCCAGTACTTC. This chain joins TRBV3-1 and TRBJ2-5; maybe TRBD1 (5 bases). Germline lookup yields CDR1 LGHDT and CDR2 YNNKEL (reference sequence). V was trimmed by 8 bases and J by 4 bases, leaving 11 bases between them. The CDR3 totals 12 residues.

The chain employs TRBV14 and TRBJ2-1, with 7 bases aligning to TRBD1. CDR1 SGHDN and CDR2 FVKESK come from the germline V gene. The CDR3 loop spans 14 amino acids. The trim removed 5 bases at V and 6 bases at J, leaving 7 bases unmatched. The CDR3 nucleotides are TGTGCCAGCAGCACCATCGACAGGGCCAATGAGCAGTTCTTC. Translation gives CASSTIDRANEQFF.

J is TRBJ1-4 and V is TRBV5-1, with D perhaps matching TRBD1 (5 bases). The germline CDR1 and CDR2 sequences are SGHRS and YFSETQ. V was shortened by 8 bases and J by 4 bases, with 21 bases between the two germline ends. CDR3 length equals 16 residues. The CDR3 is CASSPGPGGHNEKLFF. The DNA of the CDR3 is TGCGCCAGTAGTCCGGGACCCGGCGGACATAATGAAAAACTGTTTTTT.

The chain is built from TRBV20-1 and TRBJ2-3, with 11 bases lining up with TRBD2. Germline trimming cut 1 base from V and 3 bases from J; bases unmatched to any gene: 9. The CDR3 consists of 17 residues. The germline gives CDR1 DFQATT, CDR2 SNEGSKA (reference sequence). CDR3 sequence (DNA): TGCAGTGCTAGAGGGTTAGCGGGAGGGCCTTTGACAGATACGCAGTATTTT. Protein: CSARGLAGGPLTDTQYF.

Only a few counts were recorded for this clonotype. CDR3 protein: CATSGESYEQYF. CDR3 DNA sequence: TGTGCCACGTCGGGGGAAAGCTACGAGCAGTACTTC. The J gene is TRBJ2-7, the V gene TRBV12-3 or TRBV12-4, with TRBD2 as a possible D gene (6 bases). The CDR3 consists of 12 residues. Trimming stripped 10 bases from V and 3 bases from J, with 13 bases between.

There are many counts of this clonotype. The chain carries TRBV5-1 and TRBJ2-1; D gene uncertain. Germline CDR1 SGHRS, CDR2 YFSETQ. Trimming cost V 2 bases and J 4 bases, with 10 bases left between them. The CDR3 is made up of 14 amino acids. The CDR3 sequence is CASSFSTSYNEQFF. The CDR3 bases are TGCGCCAGCAGCTTCTCAACTTCTTACAATGAGCAGTTCTTC. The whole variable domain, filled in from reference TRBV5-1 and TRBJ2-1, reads KAGVTQTPRYLIKTRGQQVTLSCSPISGHRSVSWYQQTPGQGLQFLFEYFSETQRNKGNFPGRFSGRQFSNSRSEMNVSTLELGDSALYLCASSFSTSYNEQFFGPGTRLTVL.

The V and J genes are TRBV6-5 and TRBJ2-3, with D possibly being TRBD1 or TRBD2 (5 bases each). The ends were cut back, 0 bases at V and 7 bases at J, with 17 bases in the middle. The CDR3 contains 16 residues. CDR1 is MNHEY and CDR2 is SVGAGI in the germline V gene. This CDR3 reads CASSYSSTAGTNTQYF. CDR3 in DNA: TGTGCCAGCAGTTACTCATCGACCGCAGGGACCAATACGCAGTATTTT.

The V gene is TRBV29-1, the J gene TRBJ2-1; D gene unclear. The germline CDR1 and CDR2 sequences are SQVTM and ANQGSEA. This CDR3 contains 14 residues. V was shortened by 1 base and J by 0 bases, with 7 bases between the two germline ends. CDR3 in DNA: TGCAGCGTTGAAGCACGGAGCTCCTACAATGAGCAGTTCTTC. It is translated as CSVEARSSYNEQFF.

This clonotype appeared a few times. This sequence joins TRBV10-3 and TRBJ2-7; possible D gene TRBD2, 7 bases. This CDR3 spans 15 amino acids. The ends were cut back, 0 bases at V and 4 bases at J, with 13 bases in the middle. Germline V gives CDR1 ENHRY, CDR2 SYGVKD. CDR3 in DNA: TGTGCCATCAGTGAGTCGGGGGGGCAGGTATACGAGCAGTACTTC. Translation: CAISESGGQVYEQYF.